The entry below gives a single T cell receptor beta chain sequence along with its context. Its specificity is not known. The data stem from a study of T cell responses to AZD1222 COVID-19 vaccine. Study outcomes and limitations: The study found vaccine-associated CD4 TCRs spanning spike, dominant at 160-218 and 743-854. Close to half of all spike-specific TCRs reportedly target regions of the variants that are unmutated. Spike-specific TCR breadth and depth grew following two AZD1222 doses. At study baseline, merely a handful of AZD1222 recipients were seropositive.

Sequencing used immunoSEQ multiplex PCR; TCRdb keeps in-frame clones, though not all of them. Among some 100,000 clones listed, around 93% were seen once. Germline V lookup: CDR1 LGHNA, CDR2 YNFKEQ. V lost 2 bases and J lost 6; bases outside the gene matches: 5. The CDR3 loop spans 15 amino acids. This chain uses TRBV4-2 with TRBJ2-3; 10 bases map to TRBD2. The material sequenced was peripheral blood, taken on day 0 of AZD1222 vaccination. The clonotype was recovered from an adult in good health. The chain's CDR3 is CASSQRSGGADTQYF. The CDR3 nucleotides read TGTGCCAGCAGCCAACGAAGCGGGGGGGCTGATACGCAGTATTTT.